Sequencing of this T cell receptor (beta chain) was carried out in a study of OX40 agonist ivuxolimab in advanced cancers. Whole-study context: Patients were given ivuxolimab, an antibody that agonizes OX40 (CD134). Whole-study findings and limits: Low levels of normalized T-cell clonal expansion also appeared in some nonresponders. Clonal expansion by week 6 occurred in CD4+ and CD8+ blood T cells (at 0.1 to 3.0 mg/kg).

This table comes from immunoSEQ multiplex PCR, and its TCRdb copy is limited to in-frame clones, with some not included. The table records under 25,000 clones, roughly nine tenths of them present only once. No patient had autoimmune disease or received systemic immunosuppression. CDR1 is MNHNY and CDR2 is SVGAGI in the germline V gene (reference sequence). The CDR3 runs 13 residues. V was shortened by 6 bases and J by 10 bases, with 17 bases between the two germline ends. As for this clone: Its antigen is not identified.

This specimen was CD4+ or CD8+ T cells sorted from blood, taken in a trial of the OX40 agonist ivuxolimab. The rearrangement joins TRBV6-6 to TRBJ2-3; maybe TRBD1 (6 bases). The sequence was obtained from an adult with an advanced solid tumor such as melanoma, head and neck, liver or kidney cancer. The CDR3 protein is CASSELQGLAQYF. The CDR3, as DNA: TGTGCCAGCAGCGAACTTCAGGGGCTAGCGCAGTATTTT.